Described below is a single T cell receptor (beta chain) sequence and its context. The record originates from a study of T cell clonotyping in hematopoietic cell transplantation. The CDR3 extends over 14 amino acids. CDR1 is ENHRY and CDR2 is SYGVKD in the germline V gene. With 6 bases removed from V and 0 bases from J, the gap between germline ends came to 8 bases. Assay: immunoSEQ multiplex PCR; the TCRdb copy retains only in-frame clones and omits some. The sample has 35,000 to 50,000 clones; 95% are singletons. This TCR came from a man aged 25-45 years in good health. Some clones in this sample may be carry-over from other donors' samples. The chain links TRBV10-3 to TRBJ1-4; D gene unclear. Sequencing input: peripheral blood mononuclear cells. The CDR3 bases are TGTGCCATCAGAAGTGGGTCAACTAATGAAAAACTGTTTTTT. It yields the protein CAIRSGSTNEKLFF.